These 4 T cell receptor beta chains originate from one sample sequenced in a study of Tregs in tolerant kidney transplant recipients. Assay: immunoSEQ multiplex PCR; the TCRdb copy retains only in-frame clones and omits some. Its table lists around 13,000 clones. Mixed chimerism was transient after nonmyeloablative marrow transplants from related graft donors. Sequencing was performed on CD8+ T cells from blood (PBMCs), taken 6 months after the transplant. These receptors were collected from a human patient who received a combined kidney and bone marrow transplant. Some of the T cells might come from the graft donor.

For this clone: The read halts 3 residues ahead of the CDR3 end, with the missing end drawn from the germline J gene. The gene calls are TRBV7-9 and TRBJ1-1; tentatively, D is TRBD1 (5 bases). The CDR3 length is 11 residues. The germline V gene encodes CDR1 SEHNR and CDR2 FQNEAQ (reference sequence). This CDR3 is CASSLGGEAFF. The sequenced part of the CDR3 DNA is TGTGCCAGCAGCTTAGGGGGCGAA.

Regarding this clone: The sequenced fragment ends 3 residues before the CDR3 boundary, so the rest is inferred from the germline J gene. This chain connects TRBV18 to TRBJ1-1; a weak D match, TRBD1 (5 bases). Germline V gives CDR1 KGHSH, CDR2 LQKENI. The CDR3 consists of 13 residues. CDR3 DNA, as far as it was read: TGTGCCAGCTCAGAGACCCTACCAGGGGAA. Amino acid sequence: CASSETLPGE. The CDR3 in full is CASSETLPGEAFF.

Turning to this clone: The read ends 3 residues shy of where the CDR3 ends; the end is completed using the germline J gene. The genes are TRBV20-1 and TRBJ1-2, with TRBD1 matching over 10 bases. CDR3 length: 16 amino acids. CDR1 and CDR2 from the germline V gene are DFQATT and SNEGSKA (reference sequence). V lost 0 bases, J lost 4 bases, and 8 bases stayed unmatched. CDR3 residues: CSARDMTGGDLYGYTF. The CDR3 DNA, read in part, is TGCAGTGCTAGAGATATGACAGGGGGCGACCTCTATGGC.

Measured by frequency, this clone is medium-sized. The read stops 3 residues short of the end of the CDR3; the missing end is completed from the germline J gene. The chain couples TRBV18 to TRBJ2-6, with D hard to call. CDR1 is KGHSH, CDR2 LQKENI, per germline. The CDR3 has 17 amino acids. Trimming stripped 2 bases from V and 0 bases from J, with 11 bases between. CDR3 region: CASSPRLGDSGANVLTF. The CDR3 DNA, read in part, is TGTGCCAGCTCACCAAGGCTAGGTGACTCTGGGGCCAACGTC.